This T cell receptor beta chain is drawn from a study of T-cell memory formation after mild COVID-19. This clonotype was recorded a few times. Germline V gene data show CDR1 as LGHNA and CDR2 as YSLEER. The CDR3 runs to 16 residues. V was trimmed by 4 bases and J by 4 bases, leaving 14 bases between them. MiXCR was run by TCRdb on the 5' RACE reads, yielding one entry per CDR3 protein. The data show 300,000 to 400,000 distinct CDR3 sequences, with more than 20% seen just once and around 12% held by the top ten. Material: PBMCs or a T cell subset sorted from them (not recorded which). The chain is built from TRBV4-3 and TRBJ2-6; maybe TRBD1 (6 bases). This TCR was sampled from an adult woman who had mild COVID-19 (a few samples of this study predate the infection). Cell type and time point are not known. The CDR3 sequence is CASSPQRGTGANVLTF. The DNA for the CDR3 is TGCGCCAGCAGCCCCCAAAGGGGGACCGGGGCCAACGTCCTGACTTTC.